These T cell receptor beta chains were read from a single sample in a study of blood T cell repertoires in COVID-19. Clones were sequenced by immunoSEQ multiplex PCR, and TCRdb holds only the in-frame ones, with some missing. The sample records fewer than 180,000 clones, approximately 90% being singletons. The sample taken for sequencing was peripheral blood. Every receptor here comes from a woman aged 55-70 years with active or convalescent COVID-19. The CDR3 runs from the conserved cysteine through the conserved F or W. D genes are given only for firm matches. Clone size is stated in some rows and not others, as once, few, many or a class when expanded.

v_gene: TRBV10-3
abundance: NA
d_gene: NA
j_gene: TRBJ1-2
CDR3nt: TGTGCCATCAGTGAGAGAGGGCGGAACTATGGCTACACCTTC
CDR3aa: CAISERGRNYGYTF

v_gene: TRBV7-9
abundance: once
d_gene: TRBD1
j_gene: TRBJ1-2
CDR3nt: TGTGCCAGCAGCCTCGGAGCGGACAGGGCGGTGGGCTACACCTTC
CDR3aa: CASSLGADRAVGYTF

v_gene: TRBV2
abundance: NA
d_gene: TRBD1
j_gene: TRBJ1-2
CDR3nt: TGTGCCAGCAGTGAGACAGGGATTAACTATGGCTACACCTTC
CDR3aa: CASSETGINYGYTF

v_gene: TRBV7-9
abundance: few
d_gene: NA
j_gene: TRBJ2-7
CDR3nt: TGTGCCAGCAGCTTAGGGGGGCTACAATACGAGCAGTACTTC
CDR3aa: CASSLGGLQYEQYF

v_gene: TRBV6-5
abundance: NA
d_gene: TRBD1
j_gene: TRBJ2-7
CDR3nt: TGTGCCAGCAGGGATCCAGGGGGCCACTCCTACGAGCAGTACTTC
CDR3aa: CASRDPGGHSYEQYF

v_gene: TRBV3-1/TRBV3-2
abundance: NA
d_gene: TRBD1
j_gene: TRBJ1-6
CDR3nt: TGTGCCAGCAGCACGGCCGGGGGACAGGGGTTGATAGTGGATTCACCCCTCCACTTT
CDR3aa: CASSTAGGQGLIVDSPLHF

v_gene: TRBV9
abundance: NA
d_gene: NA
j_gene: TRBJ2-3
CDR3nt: TGTGCCAGCAGCGTCGACAGTGGGGCTAGCGGCACAGATACGCAGTATTTT
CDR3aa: CASSVDSGASGTDTQYF

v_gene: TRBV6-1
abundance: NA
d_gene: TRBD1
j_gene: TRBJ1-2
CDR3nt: TGTGCCAGCAGTGAAAGGACAGGTCCTCCTGGTGGCTACACCTTC
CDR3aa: CASSERTGPPGGYTF

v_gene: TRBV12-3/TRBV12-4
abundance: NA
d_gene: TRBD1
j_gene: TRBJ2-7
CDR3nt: TGTGCCAGCAGCTTCTCGACAGGGCCCGAGCAGTACTTC
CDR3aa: CASSFSTGPEQYF

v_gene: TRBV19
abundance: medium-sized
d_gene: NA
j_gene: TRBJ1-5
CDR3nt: TGTGCCAGTAGTCAGGTGGGCGGGGGCAATCAGCCCCAGCATTTT
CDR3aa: CASSQVGGGNQPQHF

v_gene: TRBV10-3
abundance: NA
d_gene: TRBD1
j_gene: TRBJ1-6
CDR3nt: TGTGCCATCACCGGACAGGGGAGCTCCTATAATTCACCCCTCCACTTT
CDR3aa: CAITGQGSSYNSPLHF

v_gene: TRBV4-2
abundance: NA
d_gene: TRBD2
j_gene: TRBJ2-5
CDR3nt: TGTGCCAGCAGCCACATAACTAGCGGGGGGGCCGGGGTAGAAGAGACCCAGTACTTC
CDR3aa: CASSHITSGGAGVEETQYF